The rows below give T cell receptor beta chains drawn from one sample of a study. TCRdb reprocessed the RT-PCR reads via MiXCR and lists one record per CDR3 protein. Of 650,000 to 800,000 distinct CDR3 sequences in the sample, 13% to 15% are singletons; the top ten hold about 3.6%. The specimen sequenced was memory CD4+ T cells from blood. The receptors here all came from a female donor in good health, serving as a healthy control. Both conserved end residues are part of each CDR3. Each record gives: D gene, CDR3 length, V gene, J gene, clone size, CDR3 protein, CDR3 DNA. The D gene is left open where the match is weak. Clone size is given for some rows only: seen once, a few or many times, or a class if the clone is expanded.

d_gene: NA
len: 13
v_gene: TRBV7-9
j_gene: TRBJ2-7
abundance: many
CDR3aa: CASSPRDFYEQYF
CDR3nt: TGTGCCAGCAGCCCTCGGGACTTCTACGAGCAGTACTTC

d_gene: TRBD2
len: 16
v_gene: TRBV4-1
j_gene: TRBJ2-2
abundance: NA
CDR3aa: CASSRLPSGTAGELFF
CDR3nt: TGCGCCAGCAGCCGACTTCCCAGCGGGACGGCCGGGGAGCTGTTTTTT

d_gene: TRBD1
len: 14
v_gene: TRBV6-6
j_gene: TRBJ1-2
abundance: NA
CDR3aa: CTSSPTGGGYGYTF
CDR3nt: TGTACCAGCAGCCCCACAGGGGGCGGCTATGGCTACACCTTC

d_gene: NA
len: 11
v_gene: TRBV20-1
j_gene: TRBJ2-3
abundance: NA
CDR3aa: CSAAGFDTQYF
CDR3nt: TGCAGTGCTGCAGGGTTCGATACGCAGTATTTT

d_gene: NA
len: 14
v_gene: TRBV6-6
j_gene: TRBJ2-5
abundance: NA
CDR3aa: CASTLQSHLETQYF
CDR3nt: TGTGCCAGCACCCTACAGAGTCACCTAGAGACCCAGTACTTC

d_gene: TRBD1
len: 17
v_gene: TRBV3-1
j_gene: TRBJ2-3
abundance: NA
CDR3aa: CASSQELAITGADTQYF
CDR3nt: TGTGCCAGCAGCCAAGAGTTAGCGATTACAGGGGCCGATACGCAGTATTTT

d_gene: NA
len: 12
v_gene: TRBV15
j_gene: TRBJ2-3
abundance: NA
CDR3aa: CATSRDRGPQYF
CDR3nt: TGTGCCACCAGCAGAGATAGAGGCCCGCAGTATTTT

d_gene: TRBD2
len: 15
v_gene: TRBV10-3
j_gene: TRBJ2-7
abundance: NA
CDR3aa: CAISEGEGGTYEQYF
CDR3nt: TGTGCCATCAGCGAGGGTGAGGGAGGGACCTACGAGCAGTACTTC

d_gene: NA
len: 15
v_gene: TRBV18
j_gene: TRBJ2-3
abundance: NA
CDR3aa: CASSPPEHSTDTQYF
CDR3nt: TGTGCCAGCTCACCACCGGAACACAGCACAGATACGCAGTATTTT

d_gene: NA
len: 13
v_gene: TRBV5-1
j_gene: TRBJ2-6
abundance: few
CDR3aa: CASHLSGANVLTF
CDR3nt: TGCGCCAGCCACCTCTCTGGGGCCAACGTCCTGACTTTC

d_gene: NA
len: 14
v_gene: TRBV7-9
j_gene: TRBJ1-1
abundance: NA
CDR3aa: CASSLGQESTEAFF
CDR3nt: TGTGCCAGCAGCTTAGGGCAGGAGAGTACTGAAGCTTTCTTT

d_gene: TRBD2
len: 15
v_gene: TRBV20-1
j_gene: TRBJ2-5
abundance: few
CDR3aa: CSARAPSGRRETQYF
CDR3nt: TGCAGTGCTAGGGCCCCTAGCGGGAGAAGGGAGACCCAGTACTTC

d_gene: TRBD1
len: 15
v_gene: TRBV7-4
j_gene: TRBJ2-7
abundance: few
CDR3aa: CASSPLRDRGYEQYF
CDR3nt: TGTGCCAGCAGCCCCCTACGGGACAGGGGCTACGAGCAGTACTTC

d_gene: TRBD1
len: 14
v_gene: TRBV9
j_gene: TRBJ2-7
abundance: NA
CDR3aa: CASSKTGANYEQYF
CDR3nt: TGTGCCAGCAGCAAGACAGGGGCGAACTACGAGCAGTACTTC

d_gene: NA
len: 15
v_gene: TRBV6-5
j_gene: TRBJ2-2
abundance: few
CDR3aa: CASSYSPRGTGELFF
CDR3nt: TGTGCCAGCAGTTACTCCCCCCGGGGCACCGGGGAGCTGTTTTTT

d_gene: NA
len: 15
v_gene: TRBV7-9
j_gene: TRBJ2-1
abundance: few
CDR3aa: CASSLVSVDYNEQFF
CDR3nt: TGTGCCAGCAGCTTAGTCAGTGTAGACTACAATGAGCAGTTCTTC

d_gene: NA
len: 14
v_gene: TRBV29-1
j_gene: TRBJ2-5
abundance: NA
CDR3aa: CSVGEWGAQETQYF
CDR3nt: TGCAGCGTTGGAGAATGGGGAGCTCAAGAGACCCAGTACTTC

d_gene: TRBD2
len: 15
v_gene: TRBV28
j_gene: TRBJ2-7
abundance: few
CDR3aa: CASSETSGRPYEQYF
CDR3nt: TGTGCCAGCAGTGAAACTAGCGGGAGACCCTACGAGCAGTACTTC

d_gene: NA
len: 13
v_gene: TRBV5-1
j_gene: TRBJ1-2
abundance: few
CDR3aa: CASRQGSDYGYTF
CDR3nt: TGCGCCAGCAGGCAGGGGTCTGACTATGGCTACACCTTC

d_gene: NA
len: 12
v_gene: TRBV6-1
j_gene: TRBJ1-5
abundance: many
CDR3aa: CASSDRNQPQHF
CDR3nt: TGTGCCAGCAGTGATCGGAATCAGCCCCAGCATTTT

d_gene: NA
len: 14
v_gene: TRBV5-1
j_gene: TRBJ2-1
abundance: NA
CDR3aa: CASSFPDTYNEQFF
CDR3nt: TGCGCCAGCAGCTTTCCGGACACCTACAATGAGCAGTTCTTC

d_gene: NA
len: 12
v_gene: TRBV2
j_gene: TRBJ2-7
abundance: NA
CDR3aa: CASVDEEYEQYF
CDR3nt: TGTGCCAGCGTGGATGAGGAATACGAGCAGTACTTC

d_gene: NA
len: 12
v_gene: TRBV20-1
j_gene: TRBJ2-3
abundance: few
CDR3aa: CSASSRDSTLLF
CDR3nt: TGCAGTGCTTCCTCGCGGGACAGCACCCTACTTTTT

d_gene: NA
len: 16
v_gene: TRBV7-8
j_gene: TRBJ1-3
abundance: few
CDR3aa: CASSLQGMVSGNTIYF
CDR3nt: TGTGCCAGCAGCTTACAGGGAATGGTTTCTGGAAACACCATATATTTT

d_gene: NA
len: 14
v_gene: TRBV4-3
j_gene: TRBJ1-1
abundance: few
CDR3aa: CASSQRGADGEAFF
CDR3nt: TGCGCCAGCAGCCAGAGGGGGGCGGACGGTGAAGCTTTCTTT

d_gene: TRBD1
len: 15
v_gene: TRBV18
j_gene: TRBJ2-1
abundance: many
CDR3aa: CASSVGQGSYNEQFF
CDR3nt: TGTGCCAGCTCCGTGGGACAGGGCTCCTACAATGAGCAGTTCTTC

d_gene: NA
len: 15
v_gene: TRBV24-1
j_gene: TRBJ2-2
abundance: NA
CDR3aa: CATSLSGAASGELFF
CDR3nt: TGTGCCACCAGTCTCAGTGGAGCGGCGTCCGGGGAGCTGTTTTTT

d_gene: TRBD1
len: 13
v_gene: TRBV6-2/TRBV6-3
j_gene: TRBJ2-7
abundance: few
CDR3aa: CASLRTGAYEQYF
CDR3nt: TGTGCCAGCCTACGGACAGGGGCCTACGAGCAGTACTTC

d_gene: NA
len: 17
v_gene: TRBV28
j_gene: TRBJ2-7
abundance: few
CDR3aa: CASSPPLRSGSTYEQYF
CDR3nt: TGTGCCAGCAGTCCGCCCCTAAGGAGCGGTTCAACCTACGAGCAGTACTTC

d_gene: NA
len: 14
v_gene: TRBV5-8
j_gene: TRBJ1-5
abundance: few
CDR3aa: CASSLTQGNQPQHF
CDR3nt: TGTGCCAGCAGCTTGACGCAGGGCAATCAGCCCCAGCATTTT

d_gene: NA
len: 15
v_gene: TRBV5-8
j_gene: TRBJ2-1
abundance: NA
CDR3aa: CASSQAALSYNEQFF
CDR3nt: TGTGCCAGCAGCCAAGCGGCTCTCTCCTACAATGAGCAGTTCTTC

d_gene: NA
len: 15
v_gene: TRBV7-9
j_gene: TRBJ2-3
abundance: few
CDR3aa: CASSLGLGATDTQYF
CDR3nt: TGTGCCAGCAGCTTAGGACTTGGGGCCACAGATACGCAGTATTTT

d_gene: NA
len: 14
v_gene: TRBV7-8
j_gene: TRBJ2-5
abundance: few
CDR3aa: CASSLEHRAETQYF
CDR3nt: TGTGCCAGCAGCTTAGAGCACAGGGCAGAGACCCAGTACTTC

d_gene: TRBD2
len: 16
v_gene: TRBV12-3/TRBV12-4
j_gene: TRBJ2-1
abundance: few
CDR3aa: CASSIIAGGLYNEQFF
CDR3nt: TGTGCCAGCAGTATAATAGCGGGAGGGCTCTACAATGAGCAGTTCTTC

d_gene: TRBD1
len: 15
v_gene: TRBV6-5
j_gene: TRBJ1-4
abundance: NA
CDR3aa: CASTRQGAIGEKLFF
CDR3nt: TGTGCCAGCACCCGTCAGGGGGCTATTGGTGAAAAACTGTTTTTT

d_gene: NA
len: 12
v_gene: TRBV25-1
j_gene: TRBJ2-1
abundance: many
CDR3aa: CASSQGYNEQFF
CDR3nt: TGTGCCAGTAGCCAAGGGTACAATGAGCAGTTCTTC

d_gene: NA
len: 15
v_gene: TRBV7-2
j_gene: TRBJ2-3
abundance: once
CDR3aa: CASSRAGPATDTQYF
CDR3nt: TGTGCCAGCAGCCGCGCGGGGCCGGCGACAGATACGCAGTATTTT